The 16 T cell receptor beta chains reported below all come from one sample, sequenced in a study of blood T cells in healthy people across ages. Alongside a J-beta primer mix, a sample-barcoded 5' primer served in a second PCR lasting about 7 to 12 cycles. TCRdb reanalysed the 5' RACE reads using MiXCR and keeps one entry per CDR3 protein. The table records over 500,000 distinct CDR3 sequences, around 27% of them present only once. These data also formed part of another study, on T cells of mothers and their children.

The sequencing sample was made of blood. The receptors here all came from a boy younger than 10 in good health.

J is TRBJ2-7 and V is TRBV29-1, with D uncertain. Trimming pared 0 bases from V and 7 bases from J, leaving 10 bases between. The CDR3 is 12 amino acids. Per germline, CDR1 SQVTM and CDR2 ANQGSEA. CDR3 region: CSVEDLEREQYF. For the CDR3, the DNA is TGCAGCGTTGAAGATCTAGAGAGGGAGCAGTACTTC.

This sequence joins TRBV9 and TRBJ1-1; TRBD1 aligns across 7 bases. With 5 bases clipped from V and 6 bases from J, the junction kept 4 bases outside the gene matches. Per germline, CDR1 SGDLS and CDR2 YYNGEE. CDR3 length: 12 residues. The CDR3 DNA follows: TGTGCCAGCAGTACAGGGGTTTCTGAAGCTTTCTTT. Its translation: CASSTGVSEAFF.

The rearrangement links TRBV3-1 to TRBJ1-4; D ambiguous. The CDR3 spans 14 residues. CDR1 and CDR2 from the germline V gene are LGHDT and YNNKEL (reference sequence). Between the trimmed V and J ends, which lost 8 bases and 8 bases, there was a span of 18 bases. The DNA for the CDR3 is TGTGCCAGCGGCGAGGAAGAGGCTGAGGAAAAACTGTTTTTT. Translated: CASGEEEAEEKLFF.

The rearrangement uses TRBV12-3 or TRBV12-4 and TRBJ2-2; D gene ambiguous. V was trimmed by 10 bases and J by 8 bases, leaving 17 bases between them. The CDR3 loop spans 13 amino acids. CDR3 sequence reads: CATQYGLEGELFF. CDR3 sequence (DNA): TGTGCCACCCAGTATGGGTTGGAGGGGGAGCTGTTTTTT.

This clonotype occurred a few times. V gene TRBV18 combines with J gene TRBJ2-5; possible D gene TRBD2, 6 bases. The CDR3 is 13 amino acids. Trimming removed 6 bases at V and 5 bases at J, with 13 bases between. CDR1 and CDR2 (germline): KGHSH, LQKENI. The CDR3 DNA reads TGTGCCAGCTCCGCGGGGAGAAGGGAGACCCAGTACTTC. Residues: CASSAGRRETQYF.

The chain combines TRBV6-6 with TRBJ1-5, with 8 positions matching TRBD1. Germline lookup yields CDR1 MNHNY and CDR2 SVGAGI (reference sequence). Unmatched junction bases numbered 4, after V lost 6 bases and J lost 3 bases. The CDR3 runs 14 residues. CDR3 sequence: CASSSGQVNQPQHF. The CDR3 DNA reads TGTGCCAGCAGCTCGGGACAGGTCAATCAGCCCCAGCATTTT.

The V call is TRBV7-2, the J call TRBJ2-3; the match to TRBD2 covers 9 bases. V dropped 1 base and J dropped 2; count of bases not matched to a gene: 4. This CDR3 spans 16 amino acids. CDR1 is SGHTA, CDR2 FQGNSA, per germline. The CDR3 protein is CASSLGPSGITDTQYF. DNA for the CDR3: TGTGCCAGCAGCTTAGGTCCTAGCGGGATCACAGATACGCAGTATTTT. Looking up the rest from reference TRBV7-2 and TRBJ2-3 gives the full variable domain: GAGVSQSPSNKVTEKGKDVELRCDPISGHTALYWYRQSLGQGLEFLIYFQGNSAPDKSGLPSDRFSAERTGGSVSTLTIQRTQQEDSAVYLCASSLGPSGITDTQYFGPGTRLTVL.

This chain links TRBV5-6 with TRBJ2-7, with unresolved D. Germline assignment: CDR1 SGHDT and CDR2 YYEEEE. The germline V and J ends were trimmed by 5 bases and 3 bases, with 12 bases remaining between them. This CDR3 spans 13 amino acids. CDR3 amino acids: CASRLGSDYEQYF. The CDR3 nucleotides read TGTGCCAGCAGACTCGGGTCAGACTACGAGCAGTACTTC.

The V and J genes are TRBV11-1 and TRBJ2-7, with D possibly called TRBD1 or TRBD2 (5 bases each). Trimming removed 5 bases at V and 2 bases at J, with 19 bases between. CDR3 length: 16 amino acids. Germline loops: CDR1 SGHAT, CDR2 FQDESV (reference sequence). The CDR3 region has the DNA TGTGCCAGCAGCAGGGGACGGATCCTTAGGCCCTACGAGCAGTACTTC. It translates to CASSRGRILRPYEQYF.

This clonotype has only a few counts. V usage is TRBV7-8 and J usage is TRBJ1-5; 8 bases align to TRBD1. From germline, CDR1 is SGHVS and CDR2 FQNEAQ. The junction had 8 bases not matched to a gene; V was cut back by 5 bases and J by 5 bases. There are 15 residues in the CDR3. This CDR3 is CASSPRTGRDQPQHF. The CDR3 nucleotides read TGTGCCAGCAGCCCCCGGACAGGGCGGGATCAGCCCCAGCATTTT. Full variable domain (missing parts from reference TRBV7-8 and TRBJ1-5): GAGVSQSPRYKVAKRGQDVALRCDPISGHVSLFWYQQALGQGPEFLTYFQNEAQLDKSGLPSDRFFAERPEGSVSTLKIQRTQQEDSAVYLCASSPRTGRDQPQHFGDGTRLSIL.

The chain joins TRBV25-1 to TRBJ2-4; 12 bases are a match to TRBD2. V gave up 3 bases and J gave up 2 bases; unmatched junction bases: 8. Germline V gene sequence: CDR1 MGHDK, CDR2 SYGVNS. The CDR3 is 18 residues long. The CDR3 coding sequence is TGTGCCAGCAGTGAGCGCCGCACTAGCGGGGGGACCAAAAACATTCAGTACTTC. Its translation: CASSERRTSGGTKNIQYF.

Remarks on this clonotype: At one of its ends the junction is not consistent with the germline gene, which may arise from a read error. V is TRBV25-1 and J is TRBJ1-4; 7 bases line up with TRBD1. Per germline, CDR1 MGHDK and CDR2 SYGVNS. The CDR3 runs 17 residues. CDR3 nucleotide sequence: TGTGCCAGCAGCCCTAAACGGACAGGAGGTTCTAACGAAAAACTGTTTTTT. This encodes CASSPKRTGGSNEKLFF. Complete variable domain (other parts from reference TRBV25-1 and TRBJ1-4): EADIYQTPRYLVIGTGKKITLECSQTMGHDKMYWYQQDPGMELHLIHYSYGVNSTEKGDLSSESTVSRIRTEHFPLTLESARPSHTSQYLCASSPKRTGGSNEKLFFGSGTQLSVL.

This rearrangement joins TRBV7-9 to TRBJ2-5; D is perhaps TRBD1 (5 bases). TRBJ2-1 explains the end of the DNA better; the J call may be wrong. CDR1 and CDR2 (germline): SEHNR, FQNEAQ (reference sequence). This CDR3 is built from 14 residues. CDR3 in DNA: TGTGCCAGCAGCCGGCAGGGCCCCTACAATGAGCAGTTCTTC. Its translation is CASSRQGPYNEQFF.

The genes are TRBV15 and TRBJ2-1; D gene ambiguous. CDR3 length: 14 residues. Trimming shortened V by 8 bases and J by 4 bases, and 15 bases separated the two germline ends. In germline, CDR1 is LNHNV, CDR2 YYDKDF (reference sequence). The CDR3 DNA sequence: TGTGCCACCCAGGACCTAAAGGGATACAATGAGCAGTTCTTC. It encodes CATQDLKGYNEQFF.

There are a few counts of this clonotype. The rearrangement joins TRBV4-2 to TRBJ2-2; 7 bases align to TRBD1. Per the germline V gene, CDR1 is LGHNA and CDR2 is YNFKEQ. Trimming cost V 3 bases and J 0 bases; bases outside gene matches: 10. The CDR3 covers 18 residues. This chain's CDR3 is CASSHPTGLTSNTGELFF. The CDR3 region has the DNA TGTGCCAGCAGCCACCCGACAGGGTTGACGTCGAACACCGGGGAGCTGTTTTTT.

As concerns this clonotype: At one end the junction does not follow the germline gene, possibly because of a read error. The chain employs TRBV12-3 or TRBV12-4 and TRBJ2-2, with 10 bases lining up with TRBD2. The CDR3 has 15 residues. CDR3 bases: TGTGCCAGCAGTCTAGCGGGAGTGAACACCGGGGAGCTGTTTTTT. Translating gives CASSLAGVNTGELFF.